The clone carrying this T cell receptor beta chain was recorded a few times. The antigen is unknown. The data belong to a study of cytotoxic CD8 clonotypes in ibrutinib-treated CLL. Study-wide background: The patient breakdown showed roughly ten relapsed/refractory and under 16 treatment-naive cases, with 17 IGHV unmutated. General study points: Public clonotypes were uncommon and contracted or stayed stable on treatment.

The CDR3 spans 14 residues. V was clipped by 1 base and J by 4 bases, with 10 bases between them. CDR1 and CDR2 (germline): SGHRS, YFSETQ. The table came from immunoSEQ multiplex PCR; TCRdb's copy has only in-frame clones and leaves some out. The data contain 130,000 or so clones, approximately 80% of them singletons. This rearrangement joins TRBV5-1 to TRBJ2-3; D is ambiguous. This material consisted of PBMCs, taken after 12 months of ibrutinib treatment. The source of this sequence is a human donor with chronic lymphocytic leukemia. DNA for the CDR3: TGCGCCAGCAGCTTGACTGGGGTCCCAGATACGCAGTATTTT. It is translated as CASSLTGVPDTQYF.